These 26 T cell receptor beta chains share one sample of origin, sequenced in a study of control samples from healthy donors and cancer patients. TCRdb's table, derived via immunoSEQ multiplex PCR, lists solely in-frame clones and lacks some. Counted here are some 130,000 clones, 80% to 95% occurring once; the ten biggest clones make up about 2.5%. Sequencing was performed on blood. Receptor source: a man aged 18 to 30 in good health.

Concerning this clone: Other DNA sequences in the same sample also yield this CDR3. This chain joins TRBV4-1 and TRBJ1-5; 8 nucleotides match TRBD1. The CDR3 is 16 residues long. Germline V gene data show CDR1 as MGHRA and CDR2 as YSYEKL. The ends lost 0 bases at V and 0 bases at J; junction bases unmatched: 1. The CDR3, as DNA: TGCGCCAGCAGCCAAGATGGACAGGGTAGCAATCAGCCCCAGCATTTT. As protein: CASSQDGQGSNQPQHF.

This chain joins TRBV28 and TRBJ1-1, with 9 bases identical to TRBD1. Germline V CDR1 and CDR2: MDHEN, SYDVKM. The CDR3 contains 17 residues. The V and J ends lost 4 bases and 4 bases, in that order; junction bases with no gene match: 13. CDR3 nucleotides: TGTGCCAGCAGTTACACCGGATGGGACAGGGATAGCACTGAAGCTTTCTTT. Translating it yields CASSYTGWDRDSTEAFF.

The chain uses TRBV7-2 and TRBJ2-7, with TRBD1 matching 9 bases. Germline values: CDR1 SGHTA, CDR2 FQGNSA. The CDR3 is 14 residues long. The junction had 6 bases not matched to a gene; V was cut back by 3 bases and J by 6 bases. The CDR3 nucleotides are TGTGCCAGCAGCTTCCTCGGGACAGGGCTCGAGCAGTACGTC. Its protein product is CASSFLGTGLEQYV.

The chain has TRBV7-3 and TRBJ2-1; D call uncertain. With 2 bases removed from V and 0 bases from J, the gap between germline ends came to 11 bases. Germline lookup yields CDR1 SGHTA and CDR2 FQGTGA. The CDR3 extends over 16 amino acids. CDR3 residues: CASSLFAASSYNEQFF. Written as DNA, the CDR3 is TGTGCCAGCAGCTTATTCGCTGCGAGCTCCTACAATGAGCAGTTCTTC. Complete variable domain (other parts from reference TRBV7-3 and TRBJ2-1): GAGVSQTPSNKVTEKGKYVELRCDPISGHTALYWYRQSLGQGPEFLIYFQGTGAADDSGLPNDRFFAVRPEGSVSTLKIQRTERGDSAVYLCASSLFAASSYNEQFFGPGTRLTVL.

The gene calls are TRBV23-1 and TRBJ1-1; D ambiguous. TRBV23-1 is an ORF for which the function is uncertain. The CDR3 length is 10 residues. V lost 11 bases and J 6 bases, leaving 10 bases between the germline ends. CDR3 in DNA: TGCGCCGACACTCGGGCTGAAGCTTTCTTT. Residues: CADTRAEAFF.

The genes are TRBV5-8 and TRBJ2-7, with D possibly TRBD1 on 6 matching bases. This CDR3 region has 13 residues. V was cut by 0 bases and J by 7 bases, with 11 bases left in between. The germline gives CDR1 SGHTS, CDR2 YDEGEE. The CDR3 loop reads CASSLAGVGEQYF. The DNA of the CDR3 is TGTGCCAGCAGCTTGGCAGGGGTAGGGGAGCAGTACTTC.

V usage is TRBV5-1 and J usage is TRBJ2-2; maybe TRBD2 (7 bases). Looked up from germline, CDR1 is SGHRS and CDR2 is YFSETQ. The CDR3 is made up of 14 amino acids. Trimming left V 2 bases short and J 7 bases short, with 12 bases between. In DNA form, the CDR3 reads TGCGCCAGCAGCTTACAGGGAGGGATCGGGGAGCTGTTTTTT. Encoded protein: CASSLQGGIGELFF.

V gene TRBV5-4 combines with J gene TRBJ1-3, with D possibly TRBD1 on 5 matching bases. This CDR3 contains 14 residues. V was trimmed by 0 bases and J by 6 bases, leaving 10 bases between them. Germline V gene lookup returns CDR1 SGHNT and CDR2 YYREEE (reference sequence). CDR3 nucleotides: TGTGCCAGCAGCTTGGGCAGGGCGGAAAACACCATATATTTT. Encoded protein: CASSLGRAENTIYF.

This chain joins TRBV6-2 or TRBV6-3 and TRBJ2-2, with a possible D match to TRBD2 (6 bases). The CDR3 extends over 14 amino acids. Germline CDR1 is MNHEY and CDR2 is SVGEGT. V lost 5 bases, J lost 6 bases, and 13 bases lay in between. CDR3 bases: TGTGCCAGCAGTACCCGGAGGGAGTCCGGGGAGCTGTTTTTT. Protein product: CASSTRRESGELFF.

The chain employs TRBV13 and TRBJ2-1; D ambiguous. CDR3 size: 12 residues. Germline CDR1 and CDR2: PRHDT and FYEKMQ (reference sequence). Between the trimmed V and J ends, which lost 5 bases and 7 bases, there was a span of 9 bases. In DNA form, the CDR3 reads TGTGCCAGCAGCGCCGGTAGGAATGAGCAGTTCTTC. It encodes CASSAGRNEQFF.

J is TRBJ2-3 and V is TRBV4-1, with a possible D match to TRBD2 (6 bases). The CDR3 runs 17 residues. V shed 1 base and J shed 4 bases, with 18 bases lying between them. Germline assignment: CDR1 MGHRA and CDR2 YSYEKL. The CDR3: CASSQVNPSAPPDTQYF. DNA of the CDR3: TGCGCCAGCAGCCAAGTTAATCCTAGCGCTCCGCCAGATACGCAGTATTTT.

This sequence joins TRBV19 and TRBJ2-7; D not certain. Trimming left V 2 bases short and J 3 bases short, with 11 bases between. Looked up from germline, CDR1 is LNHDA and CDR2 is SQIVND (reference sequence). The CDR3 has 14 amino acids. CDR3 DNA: TGTGCCAGTAGTATAAGGTGGCCGTACTACGAGCAGTACGTC. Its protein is CASSIRWPYYEQYV.

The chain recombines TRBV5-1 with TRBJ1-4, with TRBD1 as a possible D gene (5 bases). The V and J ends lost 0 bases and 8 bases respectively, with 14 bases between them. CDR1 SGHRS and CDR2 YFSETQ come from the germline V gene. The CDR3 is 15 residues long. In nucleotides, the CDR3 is TGCGCCAGCAGCTTGGAGGCGTCAGGGAACGAAAAACTGTTTTTT. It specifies CASSLEASGNEKLFF.

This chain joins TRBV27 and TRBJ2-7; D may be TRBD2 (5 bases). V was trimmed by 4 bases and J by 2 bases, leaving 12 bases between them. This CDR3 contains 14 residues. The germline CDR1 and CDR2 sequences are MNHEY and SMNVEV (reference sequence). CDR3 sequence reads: CASSSPGLAYEQYV. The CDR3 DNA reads TGTGCCAGCAGTTCCCCGGGGTTAGCCTACGAGCAGTACGTC.

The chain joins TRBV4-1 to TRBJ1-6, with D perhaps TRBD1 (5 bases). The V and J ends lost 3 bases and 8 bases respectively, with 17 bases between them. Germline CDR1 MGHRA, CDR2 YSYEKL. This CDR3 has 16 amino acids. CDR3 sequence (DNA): TGCGCCAGCAGCCAGCCCCTTGGGCGGGGCGATTCACCCCTCCACTTT. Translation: CASSQPLGRGDSPLHF.

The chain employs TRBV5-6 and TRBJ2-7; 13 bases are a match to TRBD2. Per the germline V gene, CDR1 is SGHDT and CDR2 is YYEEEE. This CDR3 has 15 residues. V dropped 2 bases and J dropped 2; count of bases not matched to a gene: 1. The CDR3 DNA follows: TGTGCCAGCAGCTTCGGACTAGCGGGAGCCTACGAGCAGTACGTC. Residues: CASSFGLAGAYEQYV.

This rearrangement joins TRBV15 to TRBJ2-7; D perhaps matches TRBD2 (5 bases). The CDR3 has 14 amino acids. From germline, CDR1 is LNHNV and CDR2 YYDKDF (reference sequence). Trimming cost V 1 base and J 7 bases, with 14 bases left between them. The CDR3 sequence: CATSRGEGREEQYF. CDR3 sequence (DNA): TGTGCCACCAGCAGAGGTGAGGGAAGAGAAGAGCAGTACTTC. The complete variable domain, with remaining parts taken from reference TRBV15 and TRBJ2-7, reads DAMVIQNPRYQVTQFGKPVTLSCSQTLNHNVMYWYQQKSSQAPKLLFHYYDKDFNNEADTPDNFQSRRPNTSFCFLDIRSPGLGDTAMYLCATSRGEGREEQYFGPGTRLTVT.

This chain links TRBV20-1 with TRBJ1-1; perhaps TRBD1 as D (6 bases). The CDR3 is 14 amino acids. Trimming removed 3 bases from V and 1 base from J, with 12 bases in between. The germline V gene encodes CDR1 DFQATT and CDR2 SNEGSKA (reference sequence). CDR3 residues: CSASETGKNTEAFF. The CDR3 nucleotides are TGCAGTGCTAGTGAAACAGGGAAGAACACTGAAGCTTTCTTT.

In DNA form, the CDR3 reads TGTGCCAGCAGCCCATTACCTCAGTTCGAGCAGTACGTC. Translating it yields CASSPLPQFEQYV. The genes are TRBV9 and TRBJ2-7; the D is unclear. Trimming shortened V by 4 bases and J by 6 bases, and 14 bases separated the two germline ends. The V gene's germline CDR1 is SGDLS and CDR2 YYNGEE. The CDR3 contains 13 residues.

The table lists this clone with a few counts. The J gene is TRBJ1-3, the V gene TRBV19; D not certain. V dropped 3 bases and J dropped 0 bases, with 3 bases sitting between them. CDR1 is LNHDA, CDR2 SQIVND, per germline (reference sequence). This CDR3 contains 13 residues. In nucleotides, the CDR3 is TGTGCCAGTAGTATGGGCTCTGGAAACACCATATATTTT. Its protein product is CASSMGSGNTIYF.

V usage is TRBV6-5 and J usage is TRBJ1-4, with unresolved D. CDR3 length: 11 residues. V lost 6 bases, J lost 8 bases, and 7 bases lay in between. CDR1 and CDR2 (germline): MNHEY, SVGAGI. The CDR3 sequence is CASRGSEKLFF. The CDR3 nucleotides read TGTGCCAGCAGGGGATCCGAAAAACTGTTTTTT.

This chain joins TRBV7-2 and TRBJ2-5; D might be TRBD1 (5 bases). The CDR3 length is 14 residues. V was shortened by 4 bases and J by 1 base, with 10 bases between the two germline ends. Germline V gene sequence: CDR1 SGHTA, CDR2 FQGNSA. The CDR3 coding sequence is TGTGCCAGCAGCTATACAGGAACCCAAGAGACCCAGTACTTC. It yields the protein CASSYTGTQETQYF.

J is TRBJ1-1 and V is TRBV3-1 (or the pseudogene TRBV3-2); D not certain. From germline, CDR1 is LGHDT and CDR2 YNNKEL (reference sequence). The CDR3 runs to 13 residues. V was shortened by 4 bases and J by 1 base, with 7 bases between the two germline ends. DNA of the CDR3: TGTGCCAGCAGCCGTAGTGGGAACACTGAAGCTTTCTTT. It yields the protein CASSRSGNTEAFF.

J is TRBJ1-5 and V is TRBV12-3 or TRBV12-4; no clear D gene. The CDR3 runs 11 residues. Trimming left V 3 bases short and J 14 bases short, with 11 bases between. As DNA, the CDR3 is TGTGCCAGCAGTTTGGGAGTCACAGAGCATTTT. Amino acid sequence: CASSLGVTEHF.

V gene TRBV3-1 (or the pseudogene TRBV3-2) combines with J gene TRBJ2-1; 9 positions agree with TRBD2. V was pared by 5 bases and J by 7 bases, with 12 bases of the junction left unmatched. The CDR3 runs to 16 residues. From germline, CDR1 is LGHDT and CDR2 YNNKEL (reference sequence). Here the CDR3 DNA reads TGTGCCAGCAGCAGCCTGAGGCGGGGGGGCCCGAATGAGCAGTTCTTC. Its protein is CASSSLRRGGPNEQFF.

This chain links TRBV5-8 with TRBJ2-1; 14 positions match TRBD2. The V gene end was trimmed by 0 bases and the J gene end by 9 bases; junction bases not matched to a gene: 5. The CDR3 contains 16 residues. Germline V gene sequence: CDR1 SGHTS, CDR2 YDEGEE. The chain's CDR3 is CASSLEGLAGELEQFF. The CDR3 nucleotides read TGTGCCAGCAGCTTGGAGGGACTAGCGGGGGAACTTGAGCAGTTCTTC.